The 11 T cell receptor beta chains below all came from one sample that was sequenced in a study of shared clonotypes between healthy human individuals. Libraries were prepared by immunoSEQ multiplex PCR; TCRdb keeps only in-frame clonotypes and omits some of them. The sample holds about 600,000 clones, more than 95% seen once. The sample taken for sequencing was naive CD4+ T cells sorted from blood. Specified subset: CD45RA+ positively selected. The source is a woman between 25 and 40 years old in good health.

This chain's CDR3 is CARAGEGTSGRVYEQYF. DNA of the CDR3: TGTGCCAGGGCCGGGGAAGGGACTAGCGGGAGGGTTTACGAGCAGTACTTC. The chain combines TRBV21-1 with TRBJ2-7; the tabulated D call, TRBD2, remains unverified against the DNA. TRBV21-1 constitutes a pseudogene. The CDR3 has 17 residues.

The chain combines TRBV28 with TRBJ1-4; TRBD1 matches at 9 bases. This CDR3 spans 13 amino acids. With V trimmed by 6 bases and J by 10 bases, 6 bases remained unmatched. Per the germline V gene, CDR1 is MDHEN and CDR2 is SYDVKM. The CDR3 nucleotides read TGTGCCAGCAGCGGGACAGGGACGGGAAAACTGTTTTTT. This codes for CASSGTGTGKLFF.

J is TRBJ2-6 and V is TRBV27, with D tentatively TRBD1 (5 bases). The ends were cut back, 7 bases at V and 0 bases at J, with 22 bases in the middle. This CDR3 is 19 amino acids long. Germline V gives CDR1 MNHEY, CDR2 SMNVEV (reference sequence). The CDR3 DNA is TGTGCCAGCACCCTTCGATCAGGGTCAGTTAGCTCTGGGGCCAACGTCCTGACTTTC. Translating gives CASTLRSGSVSSGANVLTF.

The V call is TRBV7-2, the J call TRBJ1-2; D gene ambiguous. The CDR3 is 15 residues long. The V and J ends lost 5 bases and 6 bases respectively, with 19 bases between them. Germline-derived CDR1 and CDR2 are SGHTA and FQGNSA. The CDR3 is CASSPSRTGLNGYTF. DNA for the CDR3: TGTGCCAGCAGCCCATCTCGCACGGGGTTGAATGGCTACACCTTC.

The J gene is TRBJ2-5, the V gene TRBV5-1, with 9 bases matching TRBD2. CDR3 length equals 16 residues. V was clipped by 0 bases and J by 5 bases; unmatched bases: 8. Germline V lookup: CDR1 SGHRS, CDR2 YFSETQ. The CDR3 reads CASSLVGGRAGETQYF. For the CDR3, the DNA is TGCGCCAGCAGCTTGGTTGGCGGGAGGGCCGGGGAGACCCAGTACTTC.

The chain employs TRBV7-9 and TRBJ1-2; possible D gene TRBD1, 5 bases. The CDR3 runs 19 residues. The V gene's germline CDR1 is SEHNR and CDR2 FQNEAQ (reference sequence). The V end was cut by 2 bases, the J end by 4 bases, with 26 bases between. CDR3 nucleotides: TGTGCCAGCAGCTTATGGGTAGGGACGCCCGCCGGAGAGTTCTATGGCTACACCTTC. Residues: CASSLWVGTPAGEFYGYTF.

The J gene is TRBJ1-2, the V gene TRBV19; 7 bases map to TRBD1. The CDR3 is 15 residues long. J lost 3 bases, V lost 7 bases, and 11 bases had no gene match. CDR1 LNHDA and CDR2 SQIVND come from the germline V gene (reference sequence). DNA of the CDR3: TGTGCCAGTAATCTACCAGGACAGGCGGACTATGGCTACACCTTC. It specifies CASNLPGQADYGYTF. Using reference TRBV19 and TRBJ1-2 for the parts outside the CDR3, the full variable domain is DGGITQSPKYLFRKEGQNVTLSCEQNLNHDAMYWYRQDPGQGLRLIYYSQIVNDFQKGDIAEGYSVSREKKESFPLTVTSAQKNPTAFYLCASNLPGQADYGYTFGSGTRLTVV.

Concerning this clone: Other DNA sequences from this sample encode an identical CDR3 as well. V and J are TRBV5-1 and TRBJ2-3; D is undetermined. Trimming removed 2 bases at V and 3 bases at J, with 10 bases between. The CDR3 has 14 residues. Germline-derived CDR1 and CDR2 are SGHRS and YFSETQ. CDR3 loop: CASSFSSGTDTQYF. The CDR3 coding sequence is TGCGCCAGCAGCTTCTCTAGTGGGACAGATACGCAGTATTTT.

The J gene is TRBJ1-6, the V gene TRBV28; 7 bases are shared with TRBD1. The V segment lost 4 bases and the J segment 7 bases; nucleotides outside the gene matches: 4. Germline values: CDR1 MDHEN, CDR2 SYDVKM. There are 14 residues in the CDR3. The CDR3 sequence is CASSSGGTNSPLHF. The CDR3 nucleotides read TGTGCCAGCAGTTCAGGGGGGACCAATTCACCCCTCCACTTT.

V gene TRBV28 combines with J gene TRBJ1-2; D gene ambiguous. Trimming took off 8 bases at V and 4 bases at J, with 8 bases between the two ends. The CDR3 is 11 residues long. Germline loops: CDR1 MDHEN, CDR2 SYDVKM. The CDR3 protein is CASGPGYGYTF. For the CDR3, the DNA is TGTGCCAGCGGACCGGGCTATGGCTACACCTTC.

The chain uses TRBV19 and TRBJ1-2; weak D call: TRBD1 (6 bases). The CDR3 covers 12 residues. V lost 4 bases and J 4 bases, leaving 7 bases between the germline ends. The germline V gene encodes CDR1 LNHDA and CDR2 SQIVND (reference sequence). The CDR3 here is CASSNRVYGYTF. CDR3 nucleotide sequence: TGTGCCAGTAGTAACAGGGTCTATGGCTACACCTTC.